This entry lists 21 T cell receptor beta chains sequenced from one sample in a study of cytomegalovirus exposure and HLA in healthy donors. PCR amplification relied on 60 Vbeta primers (plus 13 Jbeta primers). TCRdb's copy holds only in-frame clones and misses some; the assay was immunoSEQ multiplex PCR. The data show about 150,000 clones, around 80% seen once. Sequencing was done on a sample of PBMCs. Every receptor here comes from a man aged 18 to 35 in good health and CMV-seropositive.

The rearrangement joins TRBV19 to TRBJ2-1; 7 bases match TRBD2. Germline V gene data show CDR1 as LNHDA and CDR2 as SQIVND (reference sequence). The CDR3 consists of 15 residues. J was trimmed by 2 bases and V by 6 bases; bases with no gene match: 7. In DNA, the CDR3 is TGTGCCAGTAGCGATTTCCTAGCGGCCTACAATGAGCAGTTCTTC. This sequence encodes CASSDFLAAYNEQFF.

The rearrangement uses TRBV2 and TRBJ1-1; D remains ambiguous. There are 13 residues in the CDR3. V lost 6 bases to trimming and J lost 1 base, with 9 bases between them. Germline CDR1 reads SNHLY; CDR2 reads FYNNEI. The CDR3 protein is CASSRLENTEAFF. CDR3 in DNA: TGTGCCAGCAGCCGCCTAGAGAACACTGAAGCTTTCTTT.

This chain uses TRBV28 with TRBJ2-1; D is unresolved. The CDR3 sequence is 16 residues long. V lost 5 bases and J 8 bases, leaving 22 bases between the germline ends. Germline CDR1 MDHEN, CDR2 SYDVKM. CDR3 DNA sequence: TGTGCCAGCAGTCCCCCCCGCCGAGTGAGAAAAGATGAGCAGTTCTTC. Its translation is CASSPPRRVRKDEQFF.

This sequence joins TRBV5-6 and TRBJ1-1, with D maybe TRBD1 (6 bases). This CDR3 is 17 amino acids long. Germline CDR1 SGHDT, CDR2 YYEEEE. The ends were cut back, 1 base at V and 0 bases at J, with 16 bases in the middle. Here the CDR3 DNA reads TGTGCCAGCAGCTTGTTTCAGGGGAGGGGGATGAACACTGAAGCTTTCTTT. Residues: CASSLFQGRGMNTEAFF.

V and J are TRBV5-1 and TRBJ2-7; 7 nucleotides align to TRBD2. Trimming took 1 base from V and 3 from J; bases not matched to a gene: 4. CDR1 SGHRS and CDR2 YFSETQ come from the germline V gene. The CDR3 is 14 amino acids. As DNA, the CDR3 is TGCGCCAGCAGCTTGTTAGGCGGGAGCTACGAGCAGTACTTC. This translates into CASSLLGGSYEQYF.

This clone was observed a few times. This rearrangement joins TRBV5-1 to TRBJ1-6; TRBD1 aligns across 7 bases. Losses at the gene ends were 7 bases for V and 0 bases for J; bases not matched to a gene: 10. Germline V lookup: CDR1 SGHRS, CDR2 YFSETQ. This CDR3 has 17 residues. The CDR3 here is CASRQGPRSSYNSPLHF. In nucleotides, the CDR3 is TGCGCCAGCCGACAGGGTCCACGGAGCTCCTATAATTCACCCCTCCACTTT. The full variable domain, in which reference TRBV5-1 and TRBJ1-6 provide the parts outside the CDR3, is KAGVTQTPRYLIKTRGQQVTLSCSPISGHRSVSWYQQTPGQGLQFLFEYFSETQRNKGNFPGRFSGRQFSNSRSEMNVSTLELGDSALYLCASRQGPRSSYNSPLHFGNGTRLTVT.

The chain links TRBV15 to TRBJ1-1; 9 bases map to TRBD1. This CDR3 is built from 18 residues. V was pared by 1 base and J by 0 bases, with 9 bases of the junction left unmatched. Germline assignment: CDR1 LNHNV and CDR2 YYDKDF (reference sequence). The CDR3 coding sequence is TGTGCCACCAGCAGAGGTCCCGGACAGGGGCGAATGAACACTGAAGCTTTCTTT. Protein product: CATSRGPGQGRMNTEAFF.

The chain is built from TRBV25-1 and TRBJ1-2, with a possible D match to TRBD1 (6 bases). Germline loops: CDR1 MGHDK, CDR2 SYGVNS. The CDR3 consists of 16 residues. Trimming took 4 bases from V and 6 from J, leaving 21 bases between them. CDR3: CASSGLTGGDTDGYTF. The CDR3 coding sequence is TGTGCCAGCAGTGGGCTGACAGGAGGTGATACTGATGGCTACACCTTC.

The chain uses TRBV29-1 and TRBJ2-3; 10 nucleotides agree with TRBD2. The V gene's germline CDR1 is SQVTM and CDR2 ANQGSEA. The V segment lost 1 base and the J segment 3 bases; nucleotides outside the gene matches: 4. The CDR3 totals 15 residues. The CDR3 spells CSVEGGSGRTDTQYF. The CDR3 DNA follows: TGCAGCGTTGAAGGAGGTAGCGGGAGGACAGATACGCAGTATTTT.

J is TRBJ1-6 and V is TRBV28, with TRBD1 as a possible D gene (5 bases). V dropped 6 bases and J dropped 5 bases, with 14 bases sitting between them. The CDR3 runs to 15 residues. CDR1 is MDHEN, CDR2 SYDVKM, per germline. The CDR3 region is CASRSPRGDNSPLHF. The CDR3 nucleotides read TGTGCCAGCAGATCCCCGCGGGGGGATAATTCACCCCTCCACTTT.

The chain couples TRBV28 to TRBJ2-7, with D perhaps matching TRBD1 (6 bases). Germline V lookup: CDR1 MDHEN, CDR2 SYDVKM. Trimming cost V 5 bases and J 1 base, with 21 bases left between them. The CDR3 consists of 17 residues. CDR3 coding DNA: TGTGCCAGCAGTAGACAAAATCCTACCAGGGGATCCTACGAGCAGTACTTC. It codes for CASSRQNPTRGSYEQYF.

The chain joins TRBV29-1 to TRBJ2-2; possibly TRBD1 for D (5 bases). Trimming removed 5 bases from V and 3 bases from J, with 10 bases in between. Germline V lookup: CDR1 SQVTM, CDR2 ANQGSEA. This CDR3 is built from 13 residues. DNA of the CDR3: TGCAGCGTTTTGACAGTTCACACCGGGGAGCTGTTTTTT. Its protein product is CSVLTVHTGELFF.

The chain joins TRBV29-1 to TRBJ1-5; D gene unclear. Per germline, CDR1 SQVTM and CDR2 ANQGSEA. V lost 5 bases, J lost 3 bases, and 11 bases lay in between. The CDR3 is 13 amino acids. The CDR3 coding sequence is TGCAGCGTTTATTCGGGGTACAATCAGCCCCAGCATTTT. It is translated as CSVYSGYNQPQHF.

V is TRBV19 and J is TRBJ1-5; 12 nucleotides align to TRBD1. The J segment lost 6 bases and the V segment lost 6 bases, leaving 9 bases of the junction unmatched. The CDR3 length is 16 residues. Germline CDR1 and CDR2: LNHDA and SQIVND (reference sequence). The CDR3 loop reads CASSNRDRGHRQPQHF. CDR3 DNA sequence: TGTGCCAGTAGCAACCGGGACAGGGGGCACCGTCAGCCCCAGCATTTT.

The chain couples TRBV5-1 to TRBJ2-7; tentatively, D is TRBD2 (6 bases). The V and J ends lost 3 bases and 6 bases respectively, with 19 bases between them. Germline V gene lookup returns CDR1 SGHRS and CDR2 YFSETQ. CDR3 length equals 15 residues. CDR3 nucleotides: TGCGCCAGCAGCTCCTCAAGGGCCCTCGGGAGCGAGCAGTACTTC. Translating it yields CASSSSRALGSEQYF.

The J gene is TRBJ2-7, the V gene TRBV2; D perhaps matches TRBD2 (6 bases). The CDR3 length is 12 residues. The germline V and J ends were trimmed by 7 bases and 2 bases, with 9 bases remaining between them. The germline V gene encodes CDR1 SNHLY and CDR2 FYNNEI. CDR3 residues: CASNGSPYEQYF. CDR3 nucleotide sequence: TGTGCCAGCAACGGGAGTCCCTACGAGCAGTACTTC. The entire variable domain, with the rest obtained from reference TRBV2 and TRBJ2-7, is as follows: EPEVTQTPSHQVTQMGQEVILRCVPISNHLYFYWYRQILGQKVEFLVSFYNNEISEKSEIFDDQFSVERPDGSNFTLKIRSTKLEDSAMYFCASNGSPYEQYFGPGTRLTVT.

The rearrangement joins TRBV11-1 to TRBJ2-2, with D perhaps TRBD1 (5 bases). The CDR3 consists of 16 residues. Germline-derived CDR1 and CDR2 are SGHAT and FQDESV (reference sequence). V gave up 1 base and J gave up 6 bases, with 15 bases separating them. The DNA for the CDR3 is TGTGCCAGCAGCTTAGTGGCAGGGATTCGATCCGGGGAGCTGTTTTTT. Encoded protein: CASSLVAGIRSGELFF.

The genes are TRBV5-1 and TRBJ2-6; D gene ambiguous. The germline gives CDR1 SGHRS, CDR2 YFSETQ. This CDR3 contains 15 residues. V was cut by 0 bases and J by 4 bases, with 8 bases left in between. As DNA, the CDR3 is TGCGCCAGCAGCTTGGACGGTCCCGGGGCCAACGTCCTGACTTTC. Encoded protein: CASSLDGPGANVLTF.

The chain joins TRBV10-2 to TRBJ1-4; D perhaps matches TRBD1 (5 bases). The CDR3 totals 15 residues. Germline V gene data show CDR1 as WSHSY and CDR2 as SAAADI. V dropped 8 bases and J dropped 3 bases, with 16 bases sitting between them. As DNA, the CDR3 is TGCGCCAGCTCTGCAGGGTTGATGGCTAATGAAAAACTGTTTTTT. The encoded protein is CASSAGLMANEKLFF.

This chain uses TRBV23-1 with TRBJ2-7, with 9 bases matching TRBD1. TRBV23-1 is flagged as an ORF with uncertain function. CDR3 length: 15 residues. Trimming at V came to 7 bases and at J to 5 bases, leaving 12 bases not matched to a gene. In nucleotides, the CDR3 is TGCGCCAGCACACCACTCCAAACAGGGGGCGACGAGCAGTACTTC. It specifies CASTPLQTGGDEQYF.

The chain uses TRBV6-5 and TRBJ2-7, with TRBD2 matching over 10 bases. With V trimmed by 5 bases and J by 5 bases, 6 bases remained unmatched. The CDR3 sequence is 14 residues long. From germline, CDR1 is MNHEY and CDR2 SVGAGI. The CDR3 loop is CASSETSGYNEQYF. The DNA for the CDR3 is TGTGCCAGCAGTGAGACTAGCGGGTATAACGAGCAGTACTTC.